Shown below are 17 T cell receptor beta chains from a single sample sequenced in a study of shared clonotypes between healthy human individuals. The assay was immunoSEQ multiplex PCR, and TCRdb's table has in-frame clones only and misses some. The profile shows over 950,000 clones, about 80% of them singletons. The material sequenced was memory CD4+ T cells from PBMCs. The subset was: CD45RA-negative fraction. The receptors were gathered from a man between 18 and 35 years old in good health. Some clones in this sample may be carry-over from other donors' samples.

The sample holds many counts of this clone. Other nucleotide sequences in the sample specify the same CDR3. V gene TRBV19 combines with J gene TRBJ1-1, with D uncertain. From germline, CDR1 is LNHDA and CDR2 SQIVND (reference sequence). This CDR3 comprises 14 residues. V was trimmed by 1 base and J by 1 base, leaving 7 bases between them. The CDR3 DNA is TGTGCCAGTAGTATAGGGGCAGCGAACACTGAAGCTTTCTTT. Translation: CASSIGAANTEAFF.

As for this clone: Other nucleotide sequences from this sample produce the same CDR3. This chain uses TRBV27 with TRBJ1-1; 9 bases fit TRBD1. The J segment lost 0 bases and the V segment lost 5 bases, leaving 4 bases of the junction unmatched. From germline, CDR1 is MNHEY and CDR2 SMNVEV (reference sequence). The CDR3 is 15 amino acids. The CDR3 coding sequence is TGTGCCAGCAGTCGCGGGACAGGGATGAACACTGAAGCTTTCTTT. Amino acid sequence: CASSRGTGMNTEAFF.

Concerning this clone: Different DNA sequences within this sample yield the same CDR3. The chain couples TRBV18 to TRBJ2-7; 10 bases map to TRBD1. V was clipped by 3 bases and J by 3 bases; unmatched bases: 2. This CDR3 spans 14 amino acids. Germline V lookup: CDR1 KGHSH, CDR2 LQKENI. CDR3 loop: CASSPGTGDYEQYF. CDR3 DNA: TGTGCCAGCTCACCGGGGACAGGGGACTACGAGCAGTACTTC.

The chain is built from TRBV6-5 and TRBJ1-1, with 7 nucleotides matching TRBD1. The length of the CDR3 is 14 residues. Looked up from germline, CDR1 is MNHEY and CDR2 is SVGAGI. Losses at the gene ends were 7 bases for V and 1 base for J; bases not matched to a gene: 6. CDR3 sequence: CASTPGTANTEAFF. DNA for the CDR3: TGTGCCAGCACTCCCGGGACAGCGAACACTGAAGCTTTCTTT.

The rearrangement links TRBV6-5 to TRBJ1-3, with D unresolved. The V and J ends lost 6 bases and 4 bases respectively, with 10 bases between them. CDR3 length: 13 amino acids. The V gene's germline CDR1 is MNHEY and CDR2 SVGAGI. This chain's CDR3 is CASSRTEGNTIYF. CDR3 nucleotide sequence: TGTGCCAGCAGCCGGACGGAAGGAAACACCATATATTTT.

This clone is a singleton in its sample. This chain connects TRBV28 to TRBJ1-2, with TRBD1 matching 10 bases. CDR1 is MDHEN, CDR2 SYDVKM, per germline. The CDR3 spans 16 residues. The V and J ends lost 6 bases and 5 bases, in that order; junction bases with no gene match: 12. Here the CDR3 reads CASRSTGTGVLYGYTF. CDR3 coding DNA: TGTGCCAGCAGAAGTACCGGGACAGGGGTTTTATATGGCTACACCTTC.

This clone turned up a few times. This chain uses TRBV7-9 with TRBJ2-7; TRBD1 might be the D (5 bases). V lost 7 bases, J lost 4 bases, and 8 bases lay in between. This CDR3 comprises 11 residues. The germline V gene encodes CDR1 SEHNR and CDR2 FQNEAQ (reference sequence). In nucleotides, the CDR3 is TGTGCCAGCAACCCAGGGTACGAGCAGTACTTC. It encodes CASNPGYEQYF.

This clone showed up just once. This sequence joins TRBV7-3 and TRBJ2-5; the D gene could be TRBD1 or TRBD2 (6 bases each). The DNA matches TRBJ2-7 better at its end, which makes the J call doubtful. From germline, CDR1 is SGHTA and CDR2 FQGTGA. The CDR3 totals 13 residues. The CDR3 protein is CASSLGGNYEQYF. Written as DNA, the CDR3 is TGTGCCAGCAGCTTGGGGGGCAATTACGAGCAGTACTTC.

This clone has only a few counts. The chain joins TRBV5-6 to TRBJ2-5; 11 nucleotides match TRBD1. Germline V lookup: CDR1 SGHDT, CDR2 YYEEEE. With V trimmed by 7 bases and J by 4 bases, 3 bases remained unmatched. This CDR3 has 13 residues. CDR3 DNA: TGTGCCAGCGGACAGGGGGCGGGAGAGACCCAGTACTTC. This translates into CASGQGAGETQYF.

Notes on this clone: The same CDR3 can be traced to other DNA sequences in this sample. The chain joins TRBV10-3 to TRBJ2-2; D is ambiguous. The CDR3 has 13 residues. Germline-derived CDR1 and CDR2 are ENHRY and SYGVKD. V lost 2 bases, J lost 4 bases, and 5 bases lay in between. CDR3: CAISEVATGELFF. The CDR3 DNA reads TGTGCCATCAGTGAGGTGGCCACCGGGGAGCTGTTTTTT.

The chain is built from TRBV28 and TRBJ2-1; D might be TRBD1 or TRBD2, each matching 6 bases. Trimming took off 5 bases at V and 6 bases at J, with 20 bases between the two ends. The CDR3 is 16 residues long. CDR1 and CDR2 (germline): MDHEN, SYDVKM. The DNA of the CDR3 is TGTGCCAGCAGTCAGGTTAGGGGGGCGGGGAGCAATGAGCAGTTCTTC. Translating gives CASSQVRGAGSNEQFF.

DNA for the CDR3: TGTGCCAGCAGCTCTGGGGCGGAGAACGAAAAACTGTTTTTT. Protein: CASSSGAENEKLFF. The rearrangement joins TRBV7-9 to TRBJ1-4; weak D call: TRBD1 (5 bases). Germline V gene lookup returns CDR1 SEHNR and CDR2 FQNEAQ (reference sequence). V lost 4 bases, J lost 8 bases, and 14 bases lay in between. This CDR3 comprises 14 residues.

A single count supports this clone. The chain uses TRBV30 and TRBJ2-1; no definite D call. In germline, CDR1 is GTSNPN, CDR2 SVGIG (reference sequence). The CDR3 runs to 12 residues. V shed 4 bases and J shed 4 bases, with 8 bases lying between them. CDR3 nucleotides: TGTGCCTGGATGCTCGTTTACAATGAGCAGTTCTTC. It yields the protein CAWMLVYNEQFF.

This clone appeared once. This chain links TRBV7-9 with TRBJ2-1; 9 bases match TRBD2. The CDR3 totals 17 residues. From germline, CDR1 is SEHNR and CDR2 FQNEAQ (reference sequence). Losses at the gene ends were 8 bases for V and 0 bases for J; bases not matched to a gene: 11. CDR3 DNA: TGTGCCAGCCCTGGGGCTAGCGGGACTAGCTCCTACAATGAGCAGTTCTTC. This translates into CASPGASGTSSYNEQFF.

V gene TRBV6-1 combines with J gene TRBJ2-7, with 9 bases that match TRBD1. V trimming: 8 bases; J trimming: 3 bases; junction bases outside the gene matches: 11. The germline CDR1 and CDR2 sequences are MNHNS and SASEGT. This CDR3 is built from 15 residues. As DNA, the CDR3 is TGTGCCAGCGAAAACCTCCGGACAGGGGACTACGAGCAGTACTTC. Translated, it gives CASENLRTGDYEQYF.

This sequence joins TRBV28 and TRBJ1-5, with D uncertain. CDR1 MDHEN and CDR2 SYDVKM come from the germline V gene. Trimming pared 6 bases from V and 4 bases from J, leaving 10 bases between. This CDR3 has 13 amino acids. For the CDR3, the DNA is TGTGCCAGCAGGAGTGGAAGGAATCAGCCCCAGCATTTT. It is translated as CASRSGRNQPQHF. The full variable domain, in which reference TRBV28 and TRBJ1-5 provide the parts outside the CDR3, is DVKVTQSSRYLVKRTGEKVFLECVQDMDHENMFWYRQDPGLGLRLIYFSYDVKMKEKGDIPEGYSVSREKKERFSLILESASTNQTSMYLCASRSGRNQPQHFGDGTRLSIL.

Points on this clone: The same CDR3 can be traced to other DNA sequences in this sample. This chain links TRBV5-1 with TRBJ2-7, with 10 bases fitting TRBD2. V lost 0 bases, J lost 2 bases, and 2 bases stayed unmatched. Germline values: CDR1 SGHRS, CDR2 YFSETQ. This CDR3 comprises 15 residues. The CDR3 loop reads CASSLGLAGAYEQYF. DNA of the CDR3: TGCGCCAGCAGCTTGGGGCTAGCGGGAGCCTACGAGCAGTACTTC. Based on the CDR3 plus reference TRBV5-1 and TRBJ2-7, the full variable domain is KAGVTQTPRYLIKTRGQQVTLSCSPISGHRSVSWYQQTPGQGLQFLFEYFSETQRNKGNFPGRFSGRQFSNSRSEMNVSTLELGDSALYLCASSLGLAGAYEQYFGPGTRLTVT.